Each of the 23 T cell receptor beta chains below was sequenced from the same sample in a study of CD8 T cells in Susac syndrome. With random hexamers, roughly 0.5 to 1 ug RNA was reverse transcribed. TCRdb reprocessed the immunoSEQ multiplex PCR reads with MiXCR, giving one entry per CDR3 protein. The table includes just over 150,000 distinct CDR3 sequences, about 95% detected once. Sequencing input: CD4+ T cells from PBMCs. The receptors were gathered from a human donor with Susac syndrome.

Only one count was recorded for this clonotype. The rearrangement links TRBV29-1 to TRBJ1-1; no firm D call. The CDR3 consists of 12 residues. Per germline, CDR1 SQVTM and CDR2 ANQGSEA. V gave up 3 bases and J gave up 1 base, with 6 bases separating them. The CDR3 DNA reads TGCAGCGTTGACCTAGCGAACACTGAAGCTTTCTTT. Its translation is CSVDLANTEAFF.

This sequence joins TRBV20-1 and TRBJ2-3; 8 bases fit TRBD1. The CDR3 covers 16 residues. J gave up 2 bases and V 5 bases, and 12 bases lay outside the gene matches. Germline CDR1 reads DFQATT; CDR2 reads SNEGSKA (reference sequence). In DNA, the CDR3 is TGCAGTGCTCTCAAGACAGGGGCGGGTTCCACAGATACGCAGTATTTT. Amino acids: CSALKTGAGSTDTQYF.

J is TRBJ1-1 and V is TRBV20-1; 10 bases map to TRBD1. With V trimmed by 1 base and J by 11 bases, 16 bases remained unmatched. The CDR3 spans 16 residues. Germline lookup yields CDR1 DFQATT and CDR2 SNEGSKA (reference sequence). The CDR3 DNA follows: TGCAGTGCTAGAGGTCACCACCAAGGGAGACAGGGGGCCGCTTTCTTT. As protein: CSARGHHQGRQGAAFF.

Here the CDR3 DNA reads TGTGCCAGCAGCTTAAGACAGGCTAGCGGGGGGACAGATACGCAGTATTTT. Protein product: CASSLRQASGGTDTQYF. V usage is TRBV7-3 and J usage is TRBJ2-3, with 11 bases fitting TRBD2. J lost 3 bases, V lost 1 base, and 6 bases had no gene match. This CDR3 has 17 amino acids. Germline loops: CDR1 SGHTA, CDR2 FQGTGA.

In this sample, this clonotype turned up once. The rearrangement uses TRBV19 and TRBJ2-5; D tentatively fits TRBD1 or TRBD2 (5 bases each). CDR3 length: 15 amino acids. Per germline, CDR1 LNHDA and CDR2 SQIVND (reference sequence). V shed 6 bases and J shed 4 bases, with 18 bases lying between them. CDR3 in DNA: TGTGCCAGTAGGGCCGGGACGTCGAGGGGAGAGACCCAGTACTTC. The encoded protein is CASRAGTSRGETQYF.

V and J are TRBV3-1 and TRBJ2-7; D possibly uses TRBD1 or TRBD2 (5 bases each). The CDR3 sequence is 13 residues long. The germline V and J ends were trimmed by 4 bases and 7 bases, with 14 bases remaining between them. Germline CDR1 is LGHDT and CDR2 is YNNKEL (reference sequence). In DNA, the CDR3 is TGTGCCAGCAGCCCGTCGGGGCCCGGGGAGCAGTACTTC. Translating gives CASSPSGPGEQYF.

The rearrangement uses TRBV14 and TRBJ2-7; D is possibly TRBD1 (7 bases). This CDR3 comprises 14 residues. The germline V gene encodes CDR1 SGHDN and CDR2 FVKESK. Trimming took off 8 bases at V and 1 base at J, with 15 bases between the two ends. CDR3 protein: CASRETGTSYEQYF. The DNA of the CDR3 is TGTGCCAGCCGAGAGACAGGGACTTCCTACGAGCAGTACTTC.

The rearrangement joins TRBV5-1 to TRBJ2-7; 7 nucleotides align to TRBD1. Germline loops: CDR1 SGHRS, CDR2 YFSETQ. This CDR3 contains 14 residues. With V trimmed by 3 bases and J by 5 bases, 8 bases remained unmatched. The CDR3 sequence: CASSSKAGGDEQYF. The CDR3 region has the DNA TGCGCCAGCAGCTCGAAGGCAGGGGGTGACGAGCAGTACTTC.

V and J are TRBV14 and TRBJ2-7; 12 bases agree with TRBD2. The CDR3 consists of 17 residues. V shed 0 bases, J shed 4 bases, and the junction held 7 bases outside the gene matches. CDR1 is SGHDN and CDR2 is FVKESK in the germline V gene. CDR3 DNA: TGTGCCAGCAGCCAAGATCTCCCCACTAGCGGGGGGTACGAGCAGTACTTC. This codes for CASSQDLPTSGGYEQYF.

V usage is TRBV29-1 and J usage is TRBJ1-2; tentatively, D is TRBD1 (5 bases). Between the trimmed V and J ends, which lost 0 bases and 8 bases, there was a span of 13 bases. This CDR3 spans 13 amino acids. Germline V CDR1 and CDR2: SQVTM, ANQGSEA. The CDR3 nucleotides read TGCAGCGTTGAAGAGGGACCAAGTAAAGGCTACACCTTC. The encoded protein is CSVEEGPSKGYTF.

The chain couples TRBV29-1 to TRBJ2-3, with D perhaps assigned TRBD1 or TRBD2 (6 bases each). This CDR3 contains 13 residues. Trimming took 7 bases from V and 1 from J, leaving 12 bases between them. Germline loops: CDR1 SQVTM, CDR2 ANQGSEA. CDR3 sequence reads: CSGAGGGTDTQYF. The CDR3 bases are TGCAGCGGTGCCGGGGGCGGCACAGATACGCAGTATTTT.

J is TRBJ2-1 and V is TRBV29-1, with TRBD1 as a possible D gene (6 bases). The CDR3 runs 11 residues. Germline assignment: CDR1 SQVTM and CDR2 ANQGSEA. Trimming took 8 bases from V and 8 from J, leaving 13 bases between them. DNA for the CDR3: TGCAGCATACAGAGGGGGTATGAGCAGTTCTTC. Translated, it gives CSIQRGYEQFF.

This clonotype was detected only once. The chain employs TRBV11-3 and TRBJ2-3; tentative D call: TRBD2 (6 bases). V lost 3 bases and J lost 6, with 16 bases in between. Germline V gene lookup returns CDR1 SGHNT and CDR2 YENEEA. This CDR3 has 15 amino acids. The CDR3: CASSLGGVQGDTQYF. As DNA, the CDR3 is TGTGCCAGCAGCTTGGGCGGGGTCCAAGGTGATACGCAGTATTTT.

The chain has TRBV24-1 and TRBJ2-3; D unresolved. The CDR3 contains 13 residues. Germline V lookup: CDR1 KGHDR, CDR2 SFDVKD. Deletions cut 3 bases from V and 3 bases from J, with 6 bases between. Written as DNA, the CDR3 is TGTGCCACCAGTGATCCCCCAACAGATACGCAGTATTTT. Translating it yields CATSDPPTDTQYF.

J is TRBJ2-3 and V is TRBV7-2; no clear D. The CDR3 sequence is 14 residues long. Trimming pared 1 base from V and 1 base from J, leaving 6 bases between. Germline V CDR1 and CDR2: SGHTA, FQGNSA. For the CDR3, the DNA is TGTGCCAGCAGCTTAGATCCGGGCACAGATACGCAGTATTTT. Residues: CASSLDPGTDTQYF.

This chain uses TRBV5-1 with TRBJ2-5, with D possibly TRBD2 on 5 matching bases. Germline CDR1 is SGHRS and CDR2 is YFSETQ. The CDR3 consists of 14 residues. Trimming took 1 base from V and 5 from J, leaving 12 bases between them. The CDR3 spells CASSLTHGVETQYF. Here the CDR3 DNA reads TGCGCCAGCAGCTTGACTCACGGGGTCGAGACCCAGTACTTC.

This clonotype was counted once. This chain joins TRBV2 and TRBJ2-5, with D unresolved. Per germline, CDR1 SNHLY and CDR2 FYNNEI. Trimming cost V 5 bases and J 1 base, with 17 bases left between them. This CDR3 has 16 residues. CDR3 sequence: CASSIGRKRIQETQYF. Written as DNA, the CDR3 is TGTGCCAGCAGTATCGGTAGGAAAAGAATCCAAGAGACCCAGTACTTC.

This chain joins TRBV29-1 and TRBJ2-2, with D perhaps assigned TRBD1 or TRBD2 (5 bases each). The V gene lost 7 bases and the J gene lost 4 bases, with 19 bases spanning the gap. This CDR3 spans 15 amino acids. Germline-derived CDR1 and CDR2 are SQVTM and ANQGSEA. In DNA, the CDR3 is TGCAGCGCGACCCCAGGGACCCAGGGCACCGGGGAGCTGTTTTTT. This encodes CSATPGTQGTGELFF.

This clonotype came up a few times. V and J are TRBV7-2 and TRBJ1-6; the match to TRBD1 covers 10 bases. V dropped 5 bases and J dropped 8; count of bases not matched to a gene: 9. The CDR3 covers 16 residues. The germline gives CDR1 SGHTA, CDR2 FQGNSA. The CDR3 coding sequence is TGTGCCAGCAGCGGACCGGACAGGGGGGTGGATTCACCCCTCCACTTT. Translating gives CASSGPDRGVDSPLHF.

The CDR3 coding sequence is TGTGCCAGCAGAAAAACCATCACAGGGAGTCAGTACTTC. This gives the protein CASRKTITGSQYF. The chain uses TRBV12-3 or TRBV12-4 and TRBJ2-7, with a tentative D call TRBD1 (6 bases). CDR3 length equals 13 residues. Trimming stripped 6 bases from V and 10 bases from J, with 19 bases between.

CDR3 loop: CSAINRGGYTF. CDR3 coding DNA: TGCAGCGCCATCAACAGGGGCGGCTACACCTTC. This chain joins TRBV29-1 and TRBJ1-2, with TRBD1 matching over 7 bases. The length of the CDR3 is 11 residues. Losses at the gene ends were 7 bases for V and 8 bases for J; bases not matched to a gene: 7. CDR1 SQVTM and CDR2 ANQGSEA come from the germline V gene. The complete variable domain, with remaining parts taken from reference TRBV29-1 and TRBJ1-2, reads SAVISQKPSRDICQRGTSLTIQCQVDSQVTMMFWYRQQPGQSLTLIATANQGSEATYESGFVIDKFPISRPNLTFSTLTVSNMSPEDSSIYLCSAINRGGYTFGSGTRLTVV.

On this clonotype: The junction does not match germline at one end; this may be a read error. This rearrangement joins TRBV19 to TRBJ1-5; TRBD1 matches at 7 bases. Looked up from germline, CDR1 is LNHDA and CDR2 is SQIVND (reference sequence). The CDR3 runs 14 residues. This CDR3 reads CATSGLQGNQPQHF. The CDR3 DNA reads TGTGCCACTAGTGGGTTACAGGGGAATCAGCCCCAGCATTTT.

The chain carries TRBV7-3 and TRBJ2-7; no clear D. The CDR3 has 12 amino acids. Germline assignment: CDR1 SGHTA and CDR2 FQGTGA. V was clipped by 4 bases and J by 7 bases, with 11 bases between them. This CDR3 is CASSSALGEQYF. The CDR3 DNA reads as TGTGCCAGCAGCTCCGCCCTGGGGGAGCAGTACTTC.